This TCR beta chain is drawn from a study of T cell changes during pregnancy in multiple sclerosis. This CDR3 spans 16 amino acids. The germline V gene has CDR1 MNHEY and CDR2 SMNVEV (reference sequence). The V segment lost 2 bases and the J segment 9 bases; nucleotides outside the gene matches: 11. This table comes from immunoSEQ multiplex PCR, and its TCRdb copy is limited to in-frame clones, with some not included. Among approximately 53,000 clones listed, 85% to 95% were seen once. The rearrangement joins TRBV27 to TRBJ2-1; 9 bases map to TRBD2. The sequence was collected from a female donor with multiple sclerosis, enrolled in a pregnancy study. Specimen: CD4+ T cells from peripheral blood mononuclear cells, collected in the third trimester of pregnancy. CDR3 sequence reads: CASSLGAGGLVGEQFF. The CDR3 DNA is TGTGCCAGCAGTTTAGGAGCGGGGGGTCTCGTCGGTGAGCAGTTCTTC.